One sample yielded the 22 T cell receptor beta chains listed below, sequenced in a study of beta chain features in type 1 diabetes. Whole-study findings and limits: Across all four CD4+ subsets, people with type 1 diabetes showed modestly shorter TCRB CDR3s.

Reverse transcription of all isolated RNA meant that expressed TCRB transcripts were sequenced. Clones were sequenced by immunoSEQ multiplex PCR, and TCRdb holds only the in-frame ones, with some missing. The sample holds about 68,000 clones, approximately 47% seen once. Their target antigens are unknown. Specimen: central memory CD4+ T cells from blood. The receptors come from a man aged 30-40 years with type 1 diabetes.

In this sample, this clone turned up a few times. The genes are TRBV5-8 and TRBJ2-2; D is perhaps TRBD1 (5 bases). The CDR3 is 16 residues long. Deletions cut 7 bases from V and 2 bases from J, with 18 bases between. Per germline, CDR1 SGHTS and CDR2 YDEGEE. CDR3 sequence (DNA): TGTGCCAGCTATGGGGCCGGGTATGGAAACACCGGGGAGCTGTTTTTT. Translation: CASYGAGYGNTGELFF.

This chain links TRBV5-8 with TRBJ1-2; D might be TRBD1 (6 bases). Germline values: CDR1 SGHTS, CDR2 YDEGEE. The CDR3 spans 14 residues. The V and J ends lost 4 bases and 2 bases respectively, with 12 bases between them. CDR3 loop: CASSRRTDNYGYTF. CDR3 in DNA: TGTGCCAGCAGCAGACGGACAGACAACTATGGCTACACCTTC.

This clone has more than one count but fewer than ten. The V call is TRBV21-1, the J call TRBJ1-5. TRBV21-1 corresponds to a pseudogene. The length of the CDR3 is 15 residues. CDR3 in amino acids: CASSTLGGRTQPQHF. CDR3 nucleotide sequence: TGTGCCAGCAGCACCCTCGGGGGGCGGACACAGCCCCAGCATTTT.

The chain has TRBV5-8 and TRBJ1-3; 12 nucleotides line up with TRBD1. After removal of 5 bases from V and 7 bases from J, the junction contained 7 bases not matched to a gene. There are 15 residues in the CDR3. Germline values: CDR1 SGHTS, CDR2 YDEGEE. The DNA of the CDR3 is TGTGCCAGCAGTCGTCCGGGACAGGGGGCCAACACCATATATTTT. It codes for CASSRPGQGANTIYF.

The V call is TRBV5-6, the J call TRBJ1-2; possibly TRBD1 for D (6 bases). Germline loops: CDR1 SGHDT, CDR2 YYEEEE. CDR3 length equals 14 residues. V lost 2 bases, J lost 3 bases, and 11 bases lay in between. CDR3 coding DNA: TGTGCCAGCAGCTTACCAGGGGTAGACTATGGCTACACCTTC. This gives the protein CASSLPGVDYGYTF.

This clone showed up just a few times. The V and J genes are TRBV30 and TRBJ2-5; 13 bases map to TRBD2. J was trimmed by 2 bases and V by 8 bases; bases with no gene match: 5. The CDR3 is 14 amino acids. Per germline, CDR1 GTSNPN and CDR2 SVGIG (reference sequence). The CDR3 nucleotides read TGTGCCGGGGGACTAGCGGGGAGACAAGAGACCCAGTACTTC. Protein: CAGGLAGRQETQYF.

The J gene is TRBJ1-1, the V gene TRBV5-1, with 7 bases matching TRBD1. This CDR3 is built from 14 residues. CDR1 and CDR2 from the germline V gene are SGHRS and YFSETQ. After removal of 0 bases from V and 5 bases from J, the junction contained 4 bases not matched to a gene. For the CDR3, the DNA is TGCGCCAGCAGCTTGGGACAGGGTCGGACTGAAGCTTTCTTT. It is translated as CASSLGQGRTEAFF.

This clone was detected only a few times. DNA for the CDR3: TGTGCCAGCAGCCCCAGACAGGGACTCTTCTCTGGGGCCAACGTCCTGACTTTC. Its protein is CASSPRQGLFSGANVLTF. The rearrangement links TRBV5-6 to TRBJ2-6, with D perhaps matching TRBD1 (7 bases). Germline values: CDR1 SGHDT, CDR2 YYEEEE. Trimming removed 4 bases at V and 0 bases at J, with 17 bases between. The CDR3 is made up of 18 amino acids.

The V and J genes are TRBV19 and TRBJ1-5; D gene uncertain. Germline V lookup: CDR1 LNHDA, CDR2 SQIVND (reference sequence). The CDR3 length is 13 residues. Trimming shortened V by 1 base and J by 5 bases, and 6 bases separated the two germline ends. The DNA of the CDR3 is TGTGCCAGTAGTATAGCCAGTCATCAGCCCCAGCATTTT. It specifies CASSIASHQPQHF.

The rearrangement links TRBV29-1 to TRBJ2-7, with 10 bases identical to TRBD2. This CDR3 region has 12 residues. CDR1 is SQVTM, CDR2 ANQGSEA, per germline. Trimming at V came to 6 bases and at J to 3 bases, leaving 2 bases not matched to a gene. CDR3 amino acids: CSVRTSGYEQYF. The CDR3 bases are TGCAGCGTCCGGACTAGCGGCTACGAGCAGTACTTC.

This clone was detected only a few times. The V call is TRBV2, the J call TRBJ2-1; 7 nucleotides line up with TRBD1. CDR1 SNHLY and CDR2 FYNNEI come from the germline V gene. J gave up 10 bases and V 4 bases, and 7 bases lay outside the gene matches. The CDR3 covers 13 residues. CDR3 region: CASSGVTGFEQFF. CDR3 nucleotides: TGTGCCAGCAGTGGGGTGACAGGGTTCGAGCAGTTCTTC.

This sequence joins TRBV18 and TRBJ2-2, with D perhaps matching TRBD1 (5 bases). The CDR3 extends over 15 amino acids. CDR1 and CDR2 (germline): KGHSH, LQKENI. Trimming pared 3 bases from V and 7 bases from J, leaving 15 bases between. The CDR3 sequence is CASSPGRSGGGELFF. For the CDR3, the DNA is TGTGCCAGCTCACCGGGGCGGAGTGGCGGCGGGGAGCTGTTTTTT.

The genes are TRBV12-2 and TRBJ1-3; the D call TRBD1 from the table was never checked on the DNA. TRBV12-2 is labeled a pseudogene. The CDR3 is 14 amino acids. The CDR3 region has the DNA TGTGCAAGTCGCTTCCGGACAGGTGGAAACACCATATATTTT. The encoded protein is CASRFRTGGNTIYF.

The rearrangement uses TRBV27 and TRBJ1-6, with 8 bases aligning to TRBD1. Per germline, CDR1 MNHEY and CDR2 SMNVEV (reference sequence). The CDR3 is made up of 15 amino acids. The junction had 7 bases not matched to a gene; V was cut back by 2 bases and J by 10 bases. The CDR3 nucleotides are TGTGCCAGCAGTTTAAGGTCAGGGGGCAGGTCACCCCTCCACTTT. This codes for CASSLRSGGRSPLHF.

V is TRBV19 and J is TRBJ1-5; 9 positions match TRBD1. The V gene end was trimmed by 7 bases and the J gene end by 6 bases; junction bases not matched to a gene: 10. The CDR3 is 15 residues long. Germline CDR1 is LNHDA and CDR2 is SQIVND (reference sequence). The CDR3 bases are TGTGCCAGTACTCTGGACAGGGGCGGCACTCAGCCCCAGCATTTT. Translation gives CASTLDRGGTQPQHF.

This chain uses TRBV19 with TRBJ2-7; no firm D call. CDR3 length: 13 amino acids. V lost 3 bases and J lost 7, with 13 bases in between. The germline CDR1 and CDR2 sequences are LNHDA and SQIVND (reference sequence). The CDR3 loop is CASSIGSLREQYF. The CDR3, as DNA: TGTGCCAGTAGTATTGGCAGCCTGCGGGAGCAGTACTTC.

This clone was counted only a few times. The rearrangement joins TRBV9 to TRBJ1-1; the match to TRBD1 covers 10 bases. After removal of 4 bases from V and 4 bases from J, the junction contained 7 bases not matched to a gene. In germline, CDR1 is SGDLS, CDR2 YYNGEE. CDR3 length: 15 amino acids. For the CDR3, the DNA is TGTGCCAGCAGCACGGACAGGGGGTTGAGCACTGAAGCTTTCTTT. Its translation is CASSTDRGLSTEAFF.

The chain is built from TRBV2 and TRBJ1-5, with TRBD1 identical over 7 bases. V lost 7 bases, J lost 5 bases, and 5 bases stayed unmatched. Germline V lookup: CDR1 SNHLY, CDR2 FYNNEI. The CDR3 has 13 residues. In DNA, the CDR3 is TGTGCCAGCAACTCCAGGGGGGATCAGCCCCAGCATTTT. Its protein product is CASNSRGDQPQHF. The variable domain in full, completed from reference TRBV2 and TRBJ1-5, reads EPEVTQTPSHQVTQMGQEVILRCVPISNHLYFYWYRQILGQKVEFLVSFYNNEISEKSEIFDDQFSVERPDGSNFTLKIRSTKLEDSAMYFCASNSRGDQPQHFGDGTRLSIL.

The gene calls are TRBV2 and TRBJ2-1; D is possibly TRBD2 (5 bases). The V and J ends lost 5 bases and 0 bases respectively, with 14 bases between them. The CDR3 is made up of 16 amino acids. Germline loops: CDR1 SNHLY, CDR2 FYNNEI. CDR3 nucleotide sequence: TGTGCCAGCAGTCCCACCACCGGACTCTCCTACAATGAGCAGTTCTTC. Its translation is CASSPTTGLSYNEQFF.

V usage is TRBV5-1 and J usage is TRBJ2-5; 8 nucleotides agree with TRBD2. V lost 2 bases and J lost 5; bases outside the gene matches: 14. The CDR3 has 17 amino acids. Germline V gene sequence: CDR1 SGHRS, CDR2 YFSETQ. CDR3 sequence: CASSFEASGRRLETQYF. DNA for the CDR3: TGCGCCAGCAGCTTTGAGGCCAGCGGGAGAAGGTTGGAGACCCAGTACTTC.

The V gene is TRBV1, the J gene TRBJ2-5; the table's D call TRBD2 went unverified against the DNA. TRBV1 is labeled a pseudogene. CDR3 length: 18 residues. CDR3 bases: TGCACCAGCAGCCAAGATAAGATGGAGCGGGGGTACCAAGAGACCCAGTACTTC. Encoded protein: CTSSQDKMERGYQETQYF.

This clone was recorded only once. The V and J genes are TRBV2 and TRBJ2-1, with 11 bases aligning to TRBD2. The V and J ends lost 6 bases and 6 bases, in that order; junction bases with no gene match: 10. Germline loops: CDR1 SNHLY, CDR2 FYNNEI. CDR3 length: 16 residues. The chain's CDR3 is CASRRNSGGASNEQFF. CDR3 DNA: TGTGCCAGCAGACGGAATAGCGGGGGGGCTTCCAATGAGCAGTTCTTC.